The 10 T cell receptor beta chains below come from one sample, sequenced in a study of blood T cell repertoires in COVID-19. Method: immunoSEQ multiplex PCR; TCRdb's copy keeps in-frame clones and lacks some. The repertoire holds 300,000 to 500,000 clones, around 87% seen once, with 0.9% to 1% in the top ten. Sequenced material: PBMCs or T cells enriched from blood (not recorded which). The receptors here all came from a woman aged 25 to 45 with acute COVID-19.

The genes are TRBV12-5 and TRBJ1-5, with D possibly being TRBD1 (5 bases). V lost 0 bases, J lost 2 bases, and 11 bases lay in between. The CDR3 spans 16 residues. Germline CDR1 LGHNT, CDR2 FRNRAP. The CDR3 DNA reads TGTGCTAGTGGTTTGGTCGGGCAGGGTGGCAATCAGCCCCAGCATTTT. Translation: CASGLVGQGGNQPQHF.

The chain has TRBV5-1 and TRBJ1-4, with a possible D match to TRBD1 (5 bases). The ends were cut back, 0 bases at V and 7 bases at J, with 10 bases in the middle. This CDR3 spans 14 amino acids. Per germline, CDR1 SGHRS and CDR2 YFSETQ. The CDR3, as DNA: TGCGCCAGCAGCTTGGCCAGGGAGGCTGAAAAACTGTTTTTT. It is translated as CASSLAREAEKLFF.

The gene calls are TRBV30 and TRBJ1-1; D unresolved. Per the germline V gene, CDR1 is GTSNPN and CDR2 is SVGIG (reference sequence). Trimming left V 4 bases short and J 1 base short, with 10 bases between. The CDR3 contains 13 residues. The chain's CDR3 is CAWNYIPNTEAFF. CDR3 bases: TGTGCCTGGAATTACATCCCGAACACTGAAGCTTTCTTT.

This chain uses TRBV19 with TRBJ1-4; 7 bases line up with TRBD1. Germline CDR1 and CDR2: LNHDA and SQIVND (reference sequence). The V segment lost 2 bases and the J segment 7 bases; nucleotides outside the gene matches: 4. The CDR3 covers 14 residues. In DNA, the CDR3 is TGTGCCAGTAGTATACCAGGGGGGCTTGAAAAACTGTTTTTT. It translates to CASSIPGGLEKLFF.

The J gene is TRBJ2-2, the V gene TRBV11-2; 12 nucleotides line up with TRBD2. This CDR3 contains 16 residues. The germline V gene has CDR1 SGHAT and CDR2 FQNNGV. The V gene end was trimmed by 2 bases and the J gene end by 9 bases; junction bases not matched to a gene: 7. CDR3 sequence: CASSLPLAGGGRELFF. The DNA for the CDR3 is TGTGCCAGCAGCTTACCCCTAGCGGGGGGGGGCCGGGAGCTGTTTTTT.

This clone occurred once. This chain joins TRBV18 and TRBJ1-2; D possibly corresponds to TRBD1 (6 bases). The germline V and J ends were trimmed by 4 bases and 13 bases, with 13 bases remaining between them. CDR3 length: 11 residues. The germline gives CDR1 KGHSH, CDR2 LQKENI. The CDR3 spells CASSLTGLGTF. The DNA of the CDR3 is TGTGCCAGCTCACTCACAGGGTTGGGCACCTTC. The variable domain in full, completed from reference TRBV18 and TRBJ1-2, reads NAGVMQNPRHLVRRRGQEARLRCSPMKGHSHVYWYRQLPEEGLKFMVYLQKENIIDESGMPKERFSAEFPKEGPSILRIQQVVRGDSAAYFCASSLTGLGTFGSGTRLTVV.

The chain is built from TRBV9 and TRBJ2-7; 10 bases line up with TRBD1. Germline loops: CDR1 SGDLS, CDR2 YYNGEE. The CDR3 has 14 residues. Unmatched junction bases numbered 4, after V lost 3 bases and J lost 4 bases. The CDR3, as DNA: TGTGCCAGCAGCGCGACAGGGGGCTCTTACGAGCAGTACTTC. The encoded protein is CASSATGGSYEQYF.

This clone came up a few times. V usage is TRBV12-1 and J usage is TRBJ1-2. TRBV12-1 is deemed a pseudogene. The length of the CDR3 is 12 residues. CDR3 residues: CSSSSDPGGYTF. DNA of the CDR3: TGTTCCAGCAGCTCAGATCCGGGGGGCTACACCTTC.

This clone was found once. V usage is TRBV23-1 and J usage is TRBJ1-2; D ambiguous. TRBV23-1 belongs to the ORF category, with a function that is uncertain. The CDR3 consists of 14 residues. V was cut by 3 bases and J by 4 bases, with 12 bases left in between. The CDR3 region has the DNA TGCGCCAGCAGTCACCCCAACGGGTTCTATGGCTACACCTTC. Protein sequence: CASSHPNGFYGYTF.

The chain recombines TRBV11-3 with TRBJ2-1; 10 nucleotides match TRBD2. This CDR3 comprises 15 residues. Trimming took 5 bases from V and 4 from J; bases not matched to a gene: 5. Germline V gene data show CDR1 as SGHNT and CDR2 as YENEEA. The DNA for the CDR3 is TGTGCCAGCAGCCCAGCGGGGGGGTTTTACAATGAGCAGTTCTTC. It yields the protein CASSPAGGFYNEQFF. The whole variable domain, filled in from reference TRBV11-3 and TRBJ2-1, reads EAGVVQSPRYKIIEKKQPVAFWCNPISGHNTLYWYLQNLGQGPELLIRYENEEAVDDSQLPKDRFSAERLKGVDSTLKIQPAELGDSAVYLCASSPAGGFYNEQFFGPGTRLTVL.